These 28 T cell receptor beta chains came from one sample sequenced in a study of Ad26.COV2.S vaccination and SARS-CoV-2 variants. Method: immunoSEQ multiplex PCR; TCRdb's copy keeps in-frame clones and lacks some. The sample consists of about 480,000 clones, around 88% of them appearing once. Stated treatment: 19 received Ad26.COV2.S at low or high dose, single or two shots; about 5 received placebo; per-sample allocation not given. Samples analyzed were those drawn on day 63 after the first vaccine or placebo injection. Material: peripheral blood, obtained in a trial of Ad26.COV2.S vaccine versus placebo. These receptor sequences come from a person aged 18 to 59 who received the Ad26.COV2.S COVID-19 vaccine or a placebo.

V and J are TRBV28 and TRBJ1-4; the match to TRBD1 covers 9 bases. The CDR3 length is 15 residues. V lost 1 base and J lost 5; bases outside the gene matches: 2. Per germline, CDR1 MDHEN and CDR2 SYDVKM. The CDR3: CASSLLGQGNEKLFF. The CDR3 DNA reads TGTGCCAGCAGTTTATTGGGACAGGGAAATGAAAAACTGTTTTTT.

This clone was detected many times. This chain uses TRBV28 with TRBJ1-4, with 8 nucleotides matching TRBD1. The junction had 10 bases not matched to a gene; V was cut back by 6 bases and J by 7 bases. Germline assignment: CDR1 MDHEN and CDR2 SYDVKM. This CDR3 comprises 15 residues. The CDR3 nucleotides read TGTGCCAGCAGCTCTCCAGGGGGCGCGGGTGAAAAACTGTTTTTT. Protein: CASSSPGGAGEKLFF.

The chain is built from TRBV11-2 and TRBJ2-1, with TRBD2 matching over 11 bases. Looked up from germline, CDR1 is SGHAT and CDR2 is FQNNGV. After removal of 5 bases from V and 6 bases from J, the junction contained 12 bases not matched to a gene. There are 17 residues in the CDR3. CDR3 amino acids: CASSALRGTSGRNEQFF. The DNA for the CDR3 is TGTGCCAGCAGCGCCCTCCGCGGGACTAGCGGACGCAATGAGCAGTTCTTC.

The rearrangement uses TRBV18 and TRBJ1-5; tentative D call: TRBD1 (5 bases). The CDR3 loop spans 15 amino acids. Deletions cut 4 bases from V and 4 bases from J, with 14 bases between. Per germline, CDR1 KGHSH and CDR2 LQKENI. CDR3 sequence (DNA): TGTGCCAGCTCACTGGGAAGGGGAGTAAATCAGCCCCAGCATTTT. Protein sequence: CASSLGRGVNQPQHF.

The rearrangement joins TRBV2 to TRBJ1-5; D is possibly TRBD1 (5 bases). CDR1 and CDR2 from the germline V gene are SNHLY and FYNNEI. This CDR3 has 14 amino acids. The V end lost 8 bases, the J end lost 3 bases, and 14 bases lay between the germline ends. The CDR3 reads CASGPGDANQPQHF. The CDR3 region has the DNA TGTGCCAGCGGGCCGGGGGATGCCAATCAGCCCCAGCATTTT. Together with reference TRBV2 and TRBJ1-5, the CDR3 gives the full variable domain: EPEVTQTPSHQVTQMGQEVILRCVPISNHLYFYWYRQILGQKVEFLVSFYNNEISEKSEIFDDQFSVERPDGSNFTLKIRSTKLEDSAMYFCASGPGDANQPQHFGDGTRLSIL.

This clone came up once. The chain employs TRBV7-9 and TRBJ2-3, with D possibly being TRBD2 (5 bases). Germline lookup yields CDR1 SEHNR and CDR2 FQNEAQ (reference sequence). CDR3 length: 17 residues. V lost 1 base to trimming and J lost 7 bases, with 21 bases between them. CDR3 sequence reads: CASSLGTLMSGRNTQYF. The DNA for the CDR3 is TGTGCCAGCAGCTTAGGGACCCTTATGAGTGGGAGAAATACGCAGTATTTT.

This clone was seen only once. The J gene is TRBJ2-7, the V gene TRBV6-6; D is unresolved. Germline values: CDR1 MNHNY, CDR2 SVGAGI (reference sequence). V was cut by 6 bases and J by 2 bases, with 14 bases left in between. This CDR3 has 14 amino acids. The CDR3 region is CASSPSDLTYEQYF. The CDR3 bases are TGTGCCAGCAGCCCCTCAGATCTTACCTACGAGCAGTACTTC.

The chain employs TRBV11-2 and TRBJ2-2; 9 nucleotides line up with TRBD2. Trimming at V came to 10 bases and at J to 7 bases, leaving 13 bases not matched to a gene. Germline CDR1 SGHAT, CDR2 FQNNGV. The CDR3 length is 15 residues. CDR3 amino acids: CATGLAGELGGELFF. CDR3 nucleotide sequence: TGTGCCACCGGTTTAGCGGGAGAGTTGGGCGGGGAGCTGTTTTTT.

The rearrangement uses TRBV15 and TRBJ1-5, with 8 bases aligning to TRBD1. CDR3 length: 14 amino acids. The V segment lost 5 bases and the J segment 4 bases; nucleotides outside the gene matches: 4. From germline, CDR1 is LNHNV and CDR2 YYDKDF (reference sequence). DNA for the CDR3: TGTGCCACCAGCCCGGACAGGGAAAATCAGCCCCAGCATTTT. The encoded protein is CATSPDRENQPQHF.

The chain uses TRBV7-9 and TRBJ2-2, with a possible D match to TRBD1 (5 bases). With 5 bases removed from V and 4 bases from J, the gap between germline ends came to 8 bases. Germline CDR1 is SEHNR and CDR2 is FQNEAQ (reference sequence). The CDR3 is 13 amino acids. The CDR3 here is CASSPRVTGELFF. The CDR3 bases are TGTGCCAGCAGCCCCAGGGTCACCGGGGAGCTGTTTTTT.

The chain employs TRBV2 and TRBJ2-7; D is tentatively TRBD1 or TRBD2 (5 bases each). Germline V gene lookup returns CDR1 SNHLY and CDR2 FYNNEI. The CDR3 runs to 14 residues. V dropped 5 bases and J dropped 2 bases, with 13 bases sitting between them. CDR3 in DNA: TGTGCCAGCAGTCGGGACCTCGGGCCCTACGAGCAGTACTTC. Protein sequence: CASSRDLGPYEQYF.

The V call is TRBV7-2, the J call TRBJ1-1, with D possibly TRBD1 on 6 matching bases. Deletions cut 5 bases from V and 7 bases from J, with 17 bases between. The CDR3 is made up of 14 amino acids. Per germline, CDR1 SGHTA and CDR2 FQGNSA. The CDR3 DNA reads as TGTGCCAGCAGCCCCGGATGGGGGCAGGGTGAAGCTTTCTTT. Amino acids: CASSPGWGQGEAFF.

The chain is built from TRBV24-1 and TRBJ2-1; 8 bases fit TRBD2. J lost 1 base, V lost 9 bases, and 10 bases had no gene match. The CDR3 runs 16 residues. Germline V CDR1 and CDR2: KGHDR, SFDVKD. DNA for the CDR3: TGTGCCACCTCTACGGGGGGGGAAGGGTCCTACAATGAGCAGTTCTTC. Its protein product is CATSTGGEGSYNEQFF.

The rearrangement links TRBV5-1 to TRBJ2-7, with D maybe TRBD2 (6 bases). Germline values: CDR1 SGHRS, CDR2 YFSETQ. CDR3 length: 13 amino acids. Trimming pared 4 bases from V and 5 bases from J, leaving 13 bases between. The CDR3 sequence is CASSPGLRHEQYF. CDR3 DNA sequence: TGCGCCAGCAGCCCCGGACTACGCCACGAGCAGTACTTC.

Written as DNA, the CDR3 is TGTGCCAGCATTGCGGACAGGTTCGGCACCGGGGAGCTGTTTTTT. It yields the protein CASIADRFGTGELFF. V is TRBV7-8 and J is TRBJ2-2, with 7 positions matching TRBD1. CDR3 length: 15 amino acids. J gave up 4 bases and V 7 bases, and 9 bases lay outside the gene matches. Germline V gene data show CDR1 as SGHVS and CDR2 as FQNEAQ.

The gene calls are TRBV6-6 and TRBJ1-1; D is unresolved. This CDR3 has 12 amino acids. Germline-derived CDR1 and CDR2 are MNHNY and SVGAGI (reference sequence). The V and J ends lost 5 bases and 13 bases respectively, with 17 bases between them. CDR3 in amino acids: CASSTLERPVFF. The CDR3 DNA follows: TGTGCCAGCAGTACTCTCGAAAGACCCGTTTTCTTT.

This clone was counted ten times or more. The chain uses TRBV6-5 and TRBJ1-1; D is possibly TRBD1 (5 bases). This CDR3 comprises 14 residues. V lost 6 bases to trimming and J lost 7 bases, with 18 bases between them. Germline assignment: CDR1 MNHEY and CDR2 SVGAGI. CDR3 sequence: CASRQTSSGVEAFF. The CDR3, as DNA: TGTGCCAGCAGGCAGACGTCGTCGGGGGTTGAAGCTTTCTTT.

This chain joins TRBV5-6 and TRBJ1-4, with 7 bases lining up with TRBD1. The CDR3 has 14 residues. CDR1 and CDR2 from the germline V gene are SGHDT and YYEEEE. With 4 bases clipped from V and 5 bases from J, the junction kept 5 bases outside the gene matches. CDR3 nucleotide sequence: TGTGCCAGCAGCAAGACAGGGTGGAATGAAAAACTGTTTTTT. Translation gives CASSKTGWNEKLFF.

V usage is TRBV7-9 and J usage is TRBJ1-3, with unresolved D. Between the trimmed V and J ends, which lost 0 bases and 2 bases, there was a span of 8 bases. The CDR3 length is 15 residues. CDR1 SEHNR and CDR2 FQNEAQ come from the germline V gene (reference sequence). This chain's CDR3 is CASSLAGLTGNTIYF. The DNA for the CDR3 is TGTGCCAGCAGCTTAGCTGGGCTCACTGGAAACACCATATATTTT.

This chain joins TRBV9 and TRBJ1-1; 7 nucleotides match TRBD1. The trim removed 4 bases at V and 0 bases at J, leaving 6 bases unmatched. Germline-derived CDR1 and CDR2 are SGDLS and YYNGEE. This CDR3 has 15 amino acids. The CDR3 nucleotides read TGTGCCAGCAGCCAAACCGGGACAGTGAACACTGAAGCTTTCTTT. This gives the protein CASSQTGTVNTEAFF.

J is TRBJ1-3 and V is TRBV5-1; maybe TRBD1 (6 bases). The CDR3 runs to 18 residues. V lost 4 bases to trimming and J lost 1 base, with 21 bases between them. The germline CDR1 and CDR2 sequences are SGHRS and YFSETQ. The CDR3 protein is CASSPGGPNWLSGNTIYF. DNA of the CDR3: TGCGCCAGCAGCCCCGGGGGGCCAAACTGGCTATCTGGAAACACCATATATTTT. Using reference TRBV5-1 and TRBJ1-3 for the parts outside the CDR3, the full variable domain is KAGVTQTPRYLIKTRGQQVTLSCSPISGHRSVSWYQQTPGQGLQFLFEYFSETQRNKGNFPGRFSGRQFSNSRSEMNVSTLELGDSALYLCASSPGGPNWLSGNTIYFGEGSWLTVV.

The rearrangement links TRBV7-2 to TRBJ2-7, with D uncertain. Trimming removed 1 base at V and 4 bases at J, with 14 bases between. The CDR3 length is 15 residues. Germline V CDR1 and CDR2: SGHTA, FQGNSA. The CDR3 DNA follows: TGTGCCAGCAGCTTAGTCGGGCAGTCCTATTACGAGCAGTACTTC. Residues: CASSLVGQSYYEQYF.

The rearrangement uses TRBV28 and TRBJ2-4; the match to TRBD1 covers 9 bases. J gave up 0 bases and V 5 bases, and 8 bases lay outside the gene matches. Germline V gene lookup returns CDR1 MDHEN and CDR2 SYDVKM. The CDR3 is 17 residues long. The DNA of the CDR3 is TGTGCCAGCAGTCAGGGACAGGGCGCACTAGCCAAAAACATTCAGTACTTC. Residues: CASSQGQGALAKNIQYF.

The genes are TRBV30 and TRBJ1-1, with TRBD1 identical over 8 bases. Germline V lookup: CDR1 GTSNPN, CDR2 SVGIG (reference sequence). There are 12 residues in the CDR3. The CDR3 sequence: CAIDRGNTEAFF. In nucleotides, the CDR3 is TGTGCTATAGACAGGGGGAACACTGAAGCTTTCTTT.

The chain employs TRBV9 and TRBJ1-3, with D unresolved. This CDR3 comprises 16 residues. CDR1 is SGDLS and CDR2 is YYNGEE in the germline V gene. Trimming took off 4 bases at V and 0 bases at J, with 14 bases between the two ends. CDR3: CASSRTDTVSGNTIYF. CDR3 DNA sequence: TGTGCCAGCAGCCGGACGGATACCGTCTCTGGAAACACCATATATTTT.

This sequence joins TRBV2 and TRBJ2-3, with unresolved D. V dropped 6 bases and J dropped 0 bases, with 13 bases sitting between them. Germline values: CDR1 SNHLY, CDR2 FYNNEI. The CDR3 sequence is 15 residues long. The CDR3 nucleotides are TGTGCCAGCAGCCCACCCGGTAGTAGCACAGATACGCAGTATTTT. The encoded protein is CASSPPGSSTDTQYF.

V usage is TRBV6-5 and J usage is TRBJ1-1; D perhaps matches TRBD1 (6 bases). The V and J ends lost 5 bases and 3 bases respectively, with 13 bases between them. The length of the CDR3 is 14 residues. Germline values: CDR1 MNHEY, CDR2 SVGAGI. The CDR3 protein is CASSQGRGHTEAFF. The DNA of the CDR3 is TGTGCCAGCAGTCAGGGACGGGGGCACACTGAAGCTTTCTTT.

The chain couples TRBV7-2 to TRBJ2-1, with 10 bases that match TRBD2. Germline V gives CDR1 SGHTA, CDR2 FQGNSA. The CDR3 has 15 amino acids. J was trimmed by 10 bases and V by 6 bases; bases with no gene match: 12. The CDR3 bases are TGTGCCAGCAGACTAGAGGCTAGCGGGAGAATGGAGCAGTTCTTC. This encodes CASRLEASGRMEQFF.